In this sample, the clone carrying this T cell receptor (beta chain) turned up many times. The antigen remains undetermined. The sample comes from a study of early T cells in non-severe SARS-CoV-2 infection. Across the whole study: Unsorted whole-blood RNA was sequenced in bulk, leaving chains unpaired.

Study-wide findings and caveats: A preference for anti-spike CD8 responses marked VDJdb matching, which missed private and CD4 specificities.

Germline CDR1 and CDR2: DFQATT and SNEGSKA (reference sequence). The CDR3 is 15 amino acids. V lost 4 bases to trimming and J lost 1 base, with 16 bases between them. Molecules of cDNA were individually given unique molecular identifiers that were attached to them. Each CDR3 protein is one row after TCRdb ran MiXCR on the 5' RACE reads. The table shows about 39,000 distinct CDR3 sequences, with 4.7% occurring only once. Sequenced material: whole blood. This sequence originates from an adult who was a healthcare worker with PCR-confirmed SARS-CoV-2 infection or an uninfected control (not recorded which). The rearrangement links TRBV20-1 to TRBJ2-5; D gene ambiguous. The CDR3 here is CSATNTELLQETQYF. CDR3 nucleotide sequence: TGCAGTGCTACAAACACAGAACTCCTCCAAGAGACCCAGTACTTC.